This T cell receptor (beta chain) was identified during a study of cytotoxic CD8 clonotypes in ibrutinib-treated CLL. Assay used: immunoSEQ multiplex PCR; TCRdb lists only in-frame clones, some missing. The sample yields 300,000 to 400,000 clones, 67% seen once. The germline CDR1 and CDR2 sequences are SGHAT and FQDESV (reference sequence). The CDR3 has 15 amino acids. This material consisted of PBMCs, taken after 36 months of ibrutinib treatment. The source is a human donor with chronic lymphocytic leukemia. The rearrangement joins TRBV11-1 to TRBJ2-5; a weak D match, TRBD2 (5 bases). TRBJ2-7 explains the end of the DNA better; the J call may be wrong. This chain's CDR3 is CASSRQGGLSYEQYF. CDR3 bases: TGTGCCAGCAGCCGCCAAGGTGGACTCTCCTACGAGCAGTACTTC.